This T cell receptor (beta chain) was recorded in a study of cytomegalovirus exposure and HLA in healthy donors. General study points: The authors later linked a missense DCLRE1C variant to TCR beta V- and J-gene trimming.

Per germline, CDR1 MNHNS and CDR2 SASEGT. The V end lost 1 base, the J end lost 9 bases, and 19 bases lay between the germline ends. The CDR3 runs 15 residues. This PCR relied on a set of 60 Vbeta primers and 13 Jbeta primers. Assay: immunoSEQ multiplex PCR; the TCRdb copy retains only in-frame clones and omits some. The sample lists 110,000 to 150,000 clones; just under 85% were seen once. About this clone: Antigen: not known.

The source material was PBMCs. This clonotype was obtained from a woman aged 55-70 years in good health and CMV-seropositive. The rearrangement uses TRBV6-1 and TRBJ2-7; D uncertain. In DNA form, the CDR3 reads TGTGCCAGCAGTGAAGGAGTATATCCCCCAACGTGGCAGTACTTC. Translation: CASSEGVYPPTWQYF.